This entry lists 12 T cell receptor beta chains sequenced from one sample in a study of regulatory T cells in long-lasting Graves disease. Sequencing libraries for TCR beta were prepared with iRepertoire HTBI primers and Arm-PCR of CDR3 regions. TCRdb recomputed calls from the multiplex PCR reads with MiXCR, one row per CDR3 protein. This sample has 300,000 to 500,000 distinct CDR3 sequences, with about a fifth found just once. Time point in this sample: persistent/refractory GD, antithyroid drugs over 5 years with positive TRAb. Following extraction of RNA from PBMCs, that RNA was used to make the TCR library. The sequenced sample was peripheral blood mononuclear cells (PBMCs), obtained when the disease was refractory, from a patient treated with antithyroid drugs. Receptor source: a female donor with Graves disease.

In its sample, this clonotype was seen many times. This rearrangement joins TRBV28 to TRBJ1-2; tentatively, D is TRBD1 (5 bases). The germline V and J ends were trimmed by 6 bases and 4 bases, with 18 bases remaining between them. CDR1 and CDR2 from the germline V gene are MDHEN and SYDVKM. CDR3 length: 15 residues. In nucleotides, the CDR3 is TGTGCCAGCAGCAACCCCTTGGGGCGCGTCTATGGCTACACCTTC. It is translated as CASSNPLGRVYGYTF.

Many counts were recorded for this clonotype. The V call is TRBV5-1, the J call TRBJ2-7; TRBD1 is a possible D gene (5 bases). This CDR3 contains 13 residues. Germline V lookup: CDR1 SGHRS, CDR2 YFSETQ. The V and J ends lost 7 bases and 4 bases respectively, with 15 bases between them. The CDR3 region has the DNA TGCGCCAGCGGGGATCCAGGGCGTTACGAGCAGTACTTC. Translated: CASGDPGRYEQYF.

Many counts were recorded for this clonotype. CDR3 DNA: TGTGCCAGCAGCCTGCGGACTAGCGGGAGTAGAGAGACCCAGTACTTC. It encodes CASSLRTSGSRETQYF. The J gene is TRBJ2-5, the V gene TRBV7-2, with 13 bases identical to TRBD2. The junction had 7 bases not matched to a gene; V was cut back by 5 bases and J by 4 bases. Germline V CDR1 and CDR2: SGHTA, FQGNSA. The CDR3 runs to 16 residues.

This clonotype was counted ten times or more. J is TRBJ1-1 and V is TRBV3-1; no firm D call. CDR3 size: 13 residues. Trimming cost V 0 bases and J 3 bases, with 5 bases left between them. Germline loops: CDR1 LGHDT, CDR2 YNNKEL (reference sequence). The CDR3 reads CASSQELDTEAFF. CDR3 sequence (DNA): TGTGCCAGCAGCCAAGAACTGGACACTGAAGCTTTCTTT.

This clonotype was seen repeatedly, ten times or more. The chain couples TRBV28 to TRBJ2-5, with D possibly called TRBD1 or TRBD2 (6 bases each). The CDR3 runs 13 residues. The V gene lost 5 bases and the J gene lost 9 bases, with 16 bases spanning the gap. Germline V gene data show CDR1 as MDHEN and CDR2 as SYDVKM. The CDR3 loop reads CASSGQFREAQYF. The CDR3 DNA follows: TGTGCCAGCAGTGGACAGTTCAGGGAGGCCCAGTACTTC.

This clonotype appeared many times. V usage is TRBV28 and J usage is TRBJ1-2, with 8 bases fitting TRBD1. The CDR3 has 13 amino acids. CDR1 and CDR2 (germline): MDHEN, SYDVKM. The ends lost 6 bases at V and 6 bases at J; junction bases unmatched: 6. Written as DNA, the CDR3 is TGTGCCAGCAGCTACAGGGGGATGGATGGCTACACCTTC. It codes for CASSYRGMDGYTF.

In this sample, this clonotype turned up a few times. The chain is built from TRBV6-1 and TRBJ1-2, with D maybe TRBD1 (5 bases). Germline V gene data show CDR1 as MNHNS and CDR2 as SASEGT. CDR3 length: 13 residues. CDR3 protein: CAGLGGDDYGYTF. CDR3 in DNA: TGTGCAGGCCTCGGGGGAGACGACTATGGCTACACCTTC.

This clonotype appeared many times. The chain joins TRBV7-9 to TRBJ1-2; no reliable D call. The ends were cut back, 5 bases at V and 4 bases at J, with 14 bases in the middle. CDR3 length: 14 amino acids. The germline V gene has CDR1 SEHNR and CDR2 FQNEAQ (reference sequence). CDR3 region: CASSITAALYGYTF. CDR3 nucleotides: TGTGCCAGCAGCATAACGGCAGCACTCTATGGCTACACCTTC. Full variable domain (remainder filled in from reference TRBV7-9 and TRBJ1-2): DTGVSQNPRHKITKRGQNVTFRCDPISEHNRLYWYRQTLGQGPEFLTYFQNEAQLEKSRLLSDRFSAERPKGSFSTLEIQRTEQGDSAMYLCASSITAALYGYTFGSGTRLTVV.

On this clonotype itself: A much larger clone differs by one base, so this may be a read error. V and J are TRBV7-9 and TRBJ2-5; no clear D. Germline CDR1 and CDR2: SEHNR and FQNEAQ (reference sequence). This CDR3 spans 12 amino acids. CDR3 DNA sequence: TGTGCCAGCAGCTTACTAAAGGAGACCCAGTGCTTC. It translates to CASSLLKETQCF.

The sample holds many counts of this clonotype. The CDR3 sequence is CASSSDTGDEQYF. CDR3 sequence (DNA): TGTGCCAGCAGTTCGGACACTGGGGACGAGCAGTACTTC. The rearrangement links TRBV28 to TRBJ2-7, with a tentative D call TRBD1 (5 bases). Trimming pared 4 bases from V and 5 bases from J, leaving 12 bases between. CDR3 length equals 13 residues. Per the germline V gene, CDR1 is MDHEN and CDR2 is SYDVKM.

The gene calls are TRBV19 and TRBJ2-7, with 9 bases fitting TRBD2. CDR3 length: 15 amino acids. With V trimmed by 4 bases and J by 4 bases, 8 bases remained unmatched. The germline V gene has CDR1 LNHDA and CDR2 SQIVND (reference sequence). The CDR3 nucleotides read TGTGCCAGTAGTACCTCAACGGGACTAGCTTACGAGCAGTACTTC. As protein: CASSTSTGLAYEQYF.

Many counts were recorded for this clonotype. This chain links TRBV11-1 with TRBJ2-7, with a weak D call TRBD2 (5 bases). CDR3 length equals 13 residues. V lost 3 bases and J 3 bases, leaving 9 bases between the germline ends. Germline-derived CDR1 and CDR2 are SGHAT and FQDESV (reference sequence). The CDR3 is CASSFLRGYEQYF. The DNA of the CDR3 is TGTGCCAGCAGCTTCCTACGGGGCTACGAGCAGTACTTC. The whole variable domain, remainder taken from reference TRBV11-1 and TRBJ2-7, is EAEVAQSPRYKITEKSQAVAFWCDPISGHATLYWYRQILGQGPELLVQFQDESVVDDSQLPKDRFSAERLKGVDSTLKIQPAELGDSAMYLCASSFLRGYEQYFGPGTRLTVT.